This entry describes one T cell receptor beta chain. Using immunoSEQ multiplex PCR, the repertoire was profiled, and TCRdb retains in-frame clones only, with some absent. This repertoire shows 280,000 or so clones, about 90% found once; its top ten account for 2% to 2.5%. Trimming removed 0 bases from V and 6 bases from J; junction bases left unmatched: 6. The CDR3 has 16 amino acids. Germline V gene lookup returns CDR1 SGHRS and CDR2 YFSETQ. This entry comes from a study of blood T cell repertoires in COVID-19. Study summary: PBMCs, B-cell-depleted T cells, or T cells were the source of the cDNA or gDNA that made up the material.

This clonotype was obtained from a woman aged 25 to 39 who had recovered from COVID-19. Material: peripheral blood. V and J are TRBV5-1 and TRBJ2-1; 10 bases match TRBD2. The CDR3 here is CASSLEGLATANEQFF. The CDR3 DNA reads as TGCGCCAGCAGCTTGGAGGGACTAGCGACCGCCAATGAGCAGTTCTTC.